Given below is one T cell receptor beta chain in context. This clone was recorded only once. The specificity of this receptor is unknown. Base qualities are not recorded, but no much larger clone differs from it by a single base. TCRbeta CDR3 regions were amplified from genomic DNA using the immunoSEQ Assay, a bias-controlled multiplex PCR. The study's processing was this. The number of nucleated cells in each sample was estimated from the amplification of reference gene primers within the assay. To quantify the absolute abundance of each unique TCRbeta CDR3 rearrangement, sequence reads were collapsed and filtered. For each sample, productive Simpson clonality was calculated as the square root of Simpson's diversity index over productive rearrangements. TCRdb limited this immuneACCESS table to in-frame rearrangements with V and J called. A share of clones is missing; checked studies link under half to unresolved V genes, and the rest is unexplained. D and trimming come from the DNA, and the V and J calls and clone size come from that table. The sample contains 73,000 or so clones, 91% of them found a single time. The ten largest make up around 13% of the sample.

Each collaborating institution followed its own protocols to collect whole blood in K2EDTA tubes. For TCRbeta analysis, collaborator samples were shipped as frozen whole blood, as isolated PBMCs, or as DNA extracted from either sample type. The sample comes from a study of blood T cell repertoires in COVID-19 (dated by TCRdb to 2019 to 2021). At the level of the whole study: Samples from collaborators originated in the United States, Italy and Spain and spanned both the acute and convalescent phases of COVID-19. The prospective study material was composed of cDNA or gDNA derived from T cells, B-cell-depleted T cells, or PBMCs. Subjects who had been exposed to COVID-19, were actively infected with it, or had recovered from it provided the deeply sampled blood TCRbeta repertoires that made up the dataset. The repertoires were made available in a free public database intended to serve as a resource for research on the immune response to SARS-CoV-2. The samples were drawn from two sources: the first 160 participants of the ongoing ImmuneRACE study, and 1,200 or so subjects contributed by 6 global collaborators. The sample metadata nearly always contained a de-identified subject ID, COVID-19 status, age in years and sex. HLA class I and class II types, where available, came from metadata supplied by the sample provider rather than from assay-based typing.

From the germline V gene, CDR1 is SGHNT and CDR2 is YENEEA. The CDR3, from cysteine to phenylalanine, totals 15 residues. The only DNA kept is the CDR3, 45 bases in frame from the first base. V is cut by 5 bases and J by 3 bases, and the space between the germline ends is 16 bases. General findings and caveats noted by the study authors: How much clinical and demographic metadata was included differed by source and by participant, and the metadata was provided uncurated.

The sample was peripheral blood. The receptor comes from a human donor with active COVID-19. The donor label of this sample is uncertain. The chain joins TRBV11-3 to TRBJ1-2, with the D segment identity uncertain. The nucleotides read TGTGCCAGCAGCCCCCCGGCGGCCGTGTACTATGGCTACACCTTC. Its amino acids are CASSPPAAVYYGYTF.